These T cell receptor beta chains were read from a single sample in a study of tumor-infiltrating lymphocytes in primary liver carcinoma. In TCRdb, the multiplex PCR reads were re-called with MiXCR into one record per CDR3 protein. The table lists 190,000 or so distinct CDR3 sequences, less than 75% of them singletons. Sequencing input: peripheral blood. The receptors shown here come from a woman aged 60-75 years with primary liver carcinoma and hepatitis B virus infection. Each CDR3 is given with its conserved first and last residue. Each record gives: CDR3 DNA, CDR3 protein, clone size, J gene, D gene, CDR3 length, V gene. A D gene is named only where the DNA matches it firmly. Only some rows state a clone size, as once, few, many or a class for expanded clones.

CDR3 DNA: TGCAGCGTTGAAGATCTTTTGGGGGGAGCCTACAATGAGCAGTTCTTC
CDR3 protein: CSVEDLLGGAYNEQFF
clone size: many
J gene: TRBJ2-1
D gene: NA
CDR3 length: 16
V gene: TRBV29-1

CDR3 DNA: TGCGCCAGCAGTCCCATGGACTCGAGAAGCGTTGAGCAGTACTTC
CDR3 protein: CASSPMDSRSVEQYF
clone size: NA
J gene: TRBJ2-7
D gene: NA
CDR3 length: 15
V gene: TRBV4-1

CDR3 DNA: TGTGCCAGCAGCAGCACTTTCGGTGAGACCCAGTACTTC
CDR3 protein: CASSSTFGETQYF
clone size: many
J gene: TRBJ2-5
D gene: NA
CDR3 length: 13
V gene: TRBV5-4

CDR3 DNA: TGTACCAGCAGTGGTTCGGGACTAGTCAAAAACATTCAGTACTTC
CDR3 protein: CTSSGSGLVKNIQYF
clone size: NA
J gene: TRBJ2-4
D gene: TRBD2
CDR3 length: 15
V gene: TRBV6-2/TRBV6-3

CDR3 DNA: TGTGCTAGTGGTTTCCCGGGAACTGAAGCTTTCTTT
CDR3 protein: CASGFPGTEAFF
clone size: once
J gene: TRBJ1-1
D gene: NA
CDR3 length: 12
V gene: TRBV12-5

CDR3 DNA: TGTGCCAGCAATCGGAGAGGAAACACCGGGGAGCTGTTTTTT
CDR3 protein: CASNRRGNTGELFF
clone size: NA
J gene: TRBJ2-2
D gene: NA
CDR3 length: 14
V gene: TRBV11-2

CDR3 DNA: TGCAGCGTTGTGCGTTTGGGGACAATTGTTGATGGGCAGTTCTTC
CDR3 protein: CSVVRLGTIVDGQFF
clone size: NA
J gene: TRBJ2-1
D gene: NA
CDR3 length: 15
V gene: TRBV29-1

CDR3 DNA: TGTGCCAGCAGCAAACAGGGAAGCACAGATACGCAGTATTTT
CDR3 protein: CASSKQGSTDTQYF
clone size: many
J gene: TRBJ2-3
D gene: NA
CDR3 length: 14
V gene: TRBV6-6

CDR3 DNA: TGTGCCATCAGTACAAAGGCCGGCTATGGCTACACCTTC
CDR3 protein: CAISTKAGYGYTF
clone size: once
J gene: TRBJ1-2
D gene: NA
CDR3 length: 13
V gene: TRBV10-3

CDR3 DNA: TGTGCCAGCAGCTTAAGGCAACATGTGGGAGAATCTCACTTT
CDR3 protein: CASSLRQHVGESHF
clone size: NA
J gene: TRBJ2-3
D gene: NA
CDR3 length: 14
V gene: TRBV11-1

CDR3 DNA: TGTGCCAGTAGTTGGATCGGGAGCCTCGATACGCAGTATTTT
CDR3 protein: CASSWIGSLDTQYF
clone size: NA
J gene: TRBJ2-3
D gene: NA
CDR3 length: 14
V gene: TRBV6-5

CDR3 DNA: TGTGCCAGCAGCCACCAGGTGACCAACAATGAGCAGTTCTTC
CDR3 protein: CASSHQVTNNEQFF
clone size: NA
J gene: TRBJ2-1
D gene: NA
CDR3 length: 14
V gene: TRBV28

CDR3 DNA: TGTGCCAACAGTCTACAGAATGAGCAGTTCTTC
CDR3 protein: CANSLQNEQFF
clone size: NA
J gene: TRBJ2-1
D gene: NA
CDR3 length: 11
V gene: TRBV11-2

CDR3 DNA: TGCGCCAGCAGCCACCAAGCGGGATCAGGAGATACGCAGTATTTT
CDR3 protein: CASSHQAGSGDTQYF
clone size: NA
J gene: TRBJ2-3
D gene: TRBD2
CDR3 length: 15
V gene: TRBV5-1

CDR3 DNA: TGTGCCAGCAGACGACCAGAGGGAGGTGAAAAGCTGTCTTTT
CDR3 protein: CASRRPEGGEKLSF
clone size: NA
J gene: TRBJ1-4
D gene: NA
CDR3 length: 14
V gene: TRBV6-5

CDR3 DNA: TGTGCCAGCAGGTTCATCGCCAGGGAGCTGTTTTTT
CDR3 protein: CASRFIARELFF
clone size: NA
J gene: TRBJ2-2
D gene: NA
CDR3 length: 12
V gene: TRBV11-2

CDR3 DNA: TGTGCCGGAGGGAGGGGGGCCCAAGAGACCCAGTACTTC
CDR3 protein: CAGGRGAQETQYF
clone size: many
J gene: TRBJ2-5
D gene: NA
CDR3 length: 13
V gene: TRBV11-2

CDR3 DNA: TGTGCCAGCAGTGAAGACCTTGGACTAGCCCTGTACCAAGAGACCCAATACTTC
CDR3 protein: CASSEDLGLALYQETQYF
clone size: NA
J gene: TRBJ2-5
D gene: TRBD2
CDR3 length: 18
V gene: TRBV6-1

CDR3 DNA: TGTGCCAGCAGCTTAGCGAGTGGGACAACGAACACCGGGGGGCTGTTTTTT
CDR3 protein: CASSLASGTTNTGGLFF
clone size: NA
J gene: TRBJ2-2
D gene: NA
CDR3 length: 17
V gene: TRBV7-8

CDR3 DNA: TGTGCCAGCAGGGGAGGGGGCTCAGATACGCAGTATTTT
CDR3 protein: CASRGGGSDTQYF
clone size: NA
J gene: TRBJ2-3
D gene: NA
CDR3 length: 13
V gene: TRBV6-1

CDR3 DNA: TGCGCCAGCAAAGACCTCTACAATGAGCAGTTCTTC
CDR3 protein: CASKDLYNEQFF
clone size: NA
J gene: TRBJ2-1
D gene: NA
CDR3 length: 12
V gene: TRBV5-1

CDR3 DNA: TGTGCCAGCAGTACCTGGACAGGGGGTAACACCGGGGAGCTGTTTTTT
CDR3 protein: CASSTWTGGNTGELFF
clone size: many
J gene: TRBJ2-2
D gene: TRBD1
CDR3 length: 16
V gene: TRBV12-3/TRBV12-4

CDR3 DNA: TGTGCCAGCAGCTTAGGGGGGGGGGCGTCGCATCAGCCCCAGCATTTT
CDR3 protein: CASSLGGGASHQPQHF
clone size: many
J gene: TRBJ1-5
D gene: NA
CDR3 length: 16
V gene: TRBV11-2

CDR3 DNA: TGTGCCTGGAGTGGCAGGAGCTATGGCTACACCTTC
CDR3 protein: CAWSGRSYGYTF
clone size: NA
J gene: TRBJ1-2
D gene: NA
CDR3 length: 12
V gene: TRBV30

CDR3 DNA: TGTGCCAGCAGCCAATGGGGGAGGACCGAGGCCGGGGAGCTGTTTTTT
CDR3 protein: CASSQWGRTEAGELFF
clone size: NA
J gene: TRBJ2-2
D gene: NA
CDR3 length: 16
V gene: TRBV3-1

CDR3 DNA: TGCGCCAGCAGCTTGGCCGCAGACACCTACGAGCAGTACTTC
CDR3 protein: CASSLAADTYEQYF
clone size: NA
J gene: TRBJ2-7
D gene: NA
CDR3 length: 14
V gene: TRBV5-1

CDR3 DNA: TGTGCCAGTAGTTTAGGTCCAGGAGGGGTCTACGAGCAGTACTTC
CDR3 protein: CASSLGPGGVYEQYF
clone size: NA
J gene: TRBJ2-7
D gene: NA
CDR3 length: 15
V gene: TRBV12-3/TRBV12-4

CDR3 DNA: TGTGCCAGCTCCCTTGGCCGAACCCCAGATACGCAGTATTTT
CDR3 protein: CASSLGRTPDTQYF
clone size: few
J gene: TRBJ2-3
D gene: NA
CDR3 length: 14
V gene: TRBV7-9

CDR3 DNA: TGTGCCAGCAGGTCCGGGACTAGCGGGAGAGGGGGGCGGGACAATGAGCAGTTCTTC
CDR3 protein: CASRSGTSGRGGRDNEQFF
clone size: many
J gene: TRBJ2-1
D gene: TRBD2
CDR3 length: 19
V gene: TRBV12-3/TRBV12-4

CDR3 DNA: TGTGCCAGCAGTGACCCCGGGACTAGCGGGAGTGATGAGCAGTTCTTC
CDR3 protein: CASSDPGTSGSDEQFF
clone size: NA
J gene: TRBJ2-1
D gene: TRBD2
CDR3 length: 16
V gene: TRBV28

CDR3 DNA: TGTGCCAGCAGCCCCCGCATATTGAGCGGCTCCTACGAGCAGTACTTC
CDR3 protein: CASSPRILSGSYEQYF
clone size: few
J gene: TRBJ2-7
D gene: NA
CDR3 length: 16
V gene: TRBV7-8

CDR3 DNA: TGTGCCAGCAGCCCGGGGCGGAAGAACACTGAAGCTTTCTTT
CDR3 protein: CASSPGRKNTEAFF
clone size: NA
J gene: TRBJ1-1
D gene: NA
CDR3 length: 14
V gene: TRBV11-1

CDR3 DNA: TGTGCCAGCAGTTCACGACTATATTGGTTCTTC
CDR3 protein: CASSSRLYWFF
clone size: NA
J gene: TRBJ2-1
D gene: NA
CDR3 length: 11
V gene: TRBV28

CDR3 DNA: TGTGCCAGCAGCTTAGGCCTAATGGGACCCACAGATACGCAGTATTTT
CDR3 protein: CASSLGLMGPTDTQYF
clone size: NA
J gene: TRBJ2-3
D gene: NA
CDR3 length: 16
V gene: TRBV11-3

CDR3 DNA: TGTGCTAACAGCTTTGCCGGACAGTCGAGCACTGAAGCTTTCTTT
CDR3 protein: CANSFAGQSSTEAFF
clone size: NA
J gene: TRBJ1-1
D gene: NA
CDR3 length: 15
V gene: TRBV7-7

CDR3 DNA: TGTGCCAGCAGTTACCTTCAGCTCGACACCGATACCTACGATGAGCAGTTCTTC
CDR3 protein: CASSYLQLDTDTYDEQFF
clone size: NA
J gene: TRBJ2-1
D gene: NA
CDR3 length: 18
V gene: TRBV28

CDR3 DNA: TGTGCCAGCAGCGGGCGTGAGACAGCAGCCCTACTAGCCAAAAACATTCAGTACTTC
CDR3 protein: CASSGRETAALLAKNIQYF
clone size: many
J gene: TRBJ2-4
D gene: NA
CDR3 length: 19
V gene: TRBV12-3/TRBV12-4

CDR3 DNA: TGCGCCAGCAGGACGATTACTGGGGCCAACGTCCTGACTTTC
CDR3 protein: CASRTITGANVLTF
clone size: many
J gene: TRBJ2-6
D gene: NA
CDR3 length: 14
V gene: TRBV4-1

CDR3 DNA: TGTGCCAGTAGATACCGGGACAGGGCATGCTACACCTTC
CDR3 protein: CASRYRDRACYTF
clone size: NA
J gene: TRBJ1-2
D gene: TRBD1
CDR3 length: 13
V gene: TRBV12-3/TRBV12-4

CDR3 DNA: TGCGCCAGCAGCCAACCTCCTAGCGGGAGCTCCTACAATGAGCAGTTCTTC
CDR3 protein: CASSQPPSGSSYNEQFF
clone size: NA
J gene: TRBJ2-1
D gene: TRBD2
CDR3 length: 17
V gene: TRBV4-1

CDR3 DNA: TGCGCCAGCAGCCAAGACGGCACAGGGTTAGGAGAGCAGTACTTC
CDR3 protein: CASSQDGTGLGEQYF
clone size: many
J gene: TRBJ2-7
D gene: NA
CDR3 length: 15
V gene: TRBV4-1

CDR3 DNA: TGCAGCGTCGGGACTAGCGGAGCAGATACGCAGTATTTT
CDR3 protein: CSVGTSGADTQYF
clone size: medium-sized
J gene: TRBJ2-3
D gene: TRBD2
CDR3 length: 13
V gene: TRBV29-1

CDR3 DNA: TGTGCCAGCAGTTACATGTTGACAGGGAATGGGGCTGAAGCTTTCTTT
CDR3 protein: CASSYMLTGNGAEAFF
clone size: many
J gene: TRBJ1-1
D gene: TRBD1
CDR3 length: 16
V gene: TRBV6-5

CDR3 DNA: TGTACCAGCAGTACCGGGACAATCTATGGCTACACCTTC
CDR3 protein: CTSSTGTIYGYTF
clone size: NA
J gene: TRBJ1-2
D gene: NA
CDR3 length: 13
V gene: TRBV6-5

CDR3 DNA: TGCGCCAGCAGCCCTTTCGGGACTAGCGGGAAGGACGAGCAGTACTTC
CDR3 protein: CASSPFGTSGKDEQYF
clone size: NA
J gene: TRBJ2-7
D gene: TRBD2
CDR3 length: 16
V gene: TRBV4-1

CDR3 DNA: TGTACCAGCAGCTCCAGGGACGGCAATGAAAAACTGTTTTTT
CDR3 protein: CTSSSRDGNEKLFF
clone size: once
J gene: TRBJ1-4
D gene: NA
CDR3 length: 14
V gene: TRBV5-1

CDR3 DNA: TGTGTCAGCAACGCCCTTAGCATTCAGCCCCAGCATTTT
CDR3 protein: CVSNALSIQPQHF
clone size: NA
J gene: TRBJ1-5
D gene: NA
CDR3 length: 13
V gene: TRBV6-1

CDR3 DNA: TGTGCCAGCAGGGGGGACAGGGGGCTTGTCGATGAGCAGTTCTTC
CDR3 protein: CASRGDRGLVDEQFF
clone size: many
J gene: TRBJ2-1
D gene: TRBD1
CDR3 length: 15
V gene: TRBV12-3/TRBV12-4

CDR3 DNA: TGTGCCTGGAGTGTGGTTGAGGGGAACAAGCGAGCACGGAGCTCCTACAGTGAGCAGTTCTTC
CDR3 protein: CAWSVVEGNKRARSSYSEQFF
clone size: NA
J gene: TRBJ2-1
D gene: NA
CDR3 length: 21
V gene: TRBV30

CDR3 DNA: TGCAGTGCTATAGATCCCAGCAAGGGGGGAGATACGCAGTATTTT
CDR3 protein: CSAIDPSKGGDTQYF
clone size: NA
J gene: TRBJ2-3
D gene: NA
CDR3 length: 15
V gene: TRBV20-1

CDR3 DNA: TGTGCCAGCGGCTGGGGACTAGTGGACATCGGGGAGCTGTTTTTT
CDR3 protein: CASGWGLVDIGELFF
clone size: NA
J gene: TRBJ2-2
D gene: TRBD2
CDR3 length: 15
V gene: TRBV11-2

CDR3 DNA: TGCAGCGTTGAGGGCGGGAAGGATTACGAGCAGTACTTC
CDR3 protein: CSVEGGKDYEQYF
clone size: many
J gene: TRBJ2-7
D gene: NA
CDR3 length: 13
V gene: TRBV29-1

CDR3 DNA: TGTGCCAGCAGCTTATTCCCCCGGACAGGTATGAGCACTGAAGCTTTCTTC
CDR3 protein: CASSLFPRTGMSTEAFF
clone size: NA
J gene: TRBJ1-1
D gene: TRBD1
CDR3 length: 17
V gene: TRBV11-2

CDR3 DNA: TGTGCCAGCAGTGAATTTAACTGGCGGAAACAGGGTTCTGCTGAAGCTTTCTTT
CDR3 protein: CASSEFNWRKQGSAEAFF
clone size: many
J gene: TRBJ1-1
D gene: NA
CDR3 length: 18
V gene: TRBV6-1

CDR3 DNA: TGTGCCAGCAGCGTAGAACCTATAAACAATGAGCAGTTCTTC
CDR3 protein: CASSVEPINNEQFF
clone size: NA
J gene: TRBJ2-1
D gene: NA
CDR3 length: 14
V gene: TRBV11-2